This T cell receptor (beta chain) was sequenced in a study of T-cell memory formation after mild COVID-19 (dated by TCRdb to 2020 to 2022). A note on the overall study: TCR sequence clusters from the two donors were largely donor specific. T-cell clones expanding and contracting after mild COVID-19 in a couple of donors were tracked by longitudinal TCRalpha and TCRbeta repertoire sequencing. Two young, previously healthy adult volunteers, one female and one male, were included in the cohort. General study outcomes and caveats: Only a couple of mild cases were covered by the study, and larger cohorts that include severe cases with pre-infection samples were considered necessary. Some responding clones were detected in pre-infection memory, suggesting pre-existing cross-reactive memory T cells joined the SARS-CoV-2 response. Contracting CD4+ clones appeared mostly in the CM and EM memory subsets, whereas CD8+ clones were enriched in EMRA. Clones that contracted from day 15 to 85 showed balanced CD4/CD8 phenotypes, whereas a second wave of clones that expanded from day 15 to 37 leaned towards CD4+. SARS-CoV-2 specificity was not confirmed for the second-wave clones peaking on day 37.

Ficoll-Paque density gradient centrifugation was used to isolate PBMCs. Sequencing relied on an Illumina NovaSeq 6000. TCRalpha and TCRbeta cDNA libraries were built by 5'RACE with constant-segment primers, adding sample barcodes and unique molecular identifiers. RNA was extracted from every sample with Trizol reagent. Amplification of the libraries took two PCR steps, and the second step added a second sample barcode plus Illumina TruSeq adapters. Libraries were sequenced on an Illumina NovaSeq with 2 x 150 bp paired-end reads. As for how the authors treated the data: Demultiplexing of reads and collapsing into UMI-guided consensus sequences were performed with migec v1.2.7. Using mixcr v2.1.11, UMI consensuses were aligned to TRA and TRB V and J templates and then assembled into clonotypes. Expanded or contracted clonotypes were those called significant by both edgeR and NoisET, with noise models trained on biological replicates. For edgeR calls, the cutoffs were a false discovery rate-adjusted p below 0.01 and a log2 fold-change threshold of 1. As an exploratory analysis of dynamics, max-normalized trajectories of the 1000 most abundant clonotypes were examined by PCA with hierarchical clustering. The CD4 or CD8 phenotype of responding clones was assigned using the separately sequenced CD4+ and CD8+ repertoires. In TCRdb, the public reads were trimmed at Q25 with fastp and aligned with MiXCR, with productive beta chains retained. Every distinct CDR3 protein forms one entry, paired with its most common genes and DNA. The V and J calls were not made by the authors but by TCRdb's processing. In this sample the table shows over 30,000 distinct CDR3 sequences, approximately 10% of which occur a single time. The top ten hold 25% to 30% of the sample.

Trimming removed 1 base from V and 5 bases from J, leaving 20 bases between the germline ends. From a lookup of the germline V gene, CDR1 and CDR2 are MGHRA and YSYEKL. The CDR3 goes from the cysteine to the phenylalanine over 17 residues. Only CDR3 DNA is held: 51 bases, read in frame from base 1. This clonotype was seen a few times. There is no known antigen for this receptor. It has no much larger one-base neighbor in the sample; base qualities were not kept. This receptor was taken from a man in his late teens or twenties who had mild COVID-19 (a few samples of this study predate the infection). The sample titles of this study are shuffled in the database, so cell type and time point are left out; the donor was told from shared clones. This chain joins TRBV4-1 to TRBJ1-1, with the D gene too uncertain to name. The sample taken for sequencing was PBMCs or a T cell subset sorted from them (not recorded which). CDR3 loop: CASSQASGWGMGTEAFF. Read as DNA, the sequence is TGCGCCAGCAGCCAAGCTTCGGGGTGGGGAATGGGGACTGAAGCTTTCTTT.